The 2 T cell receptor beta chains reported below all come from one sample, sequenced in a study of identical twins. One entry per CDR3 protein, called by TCRdb with MiXCR from the 5' RACE reads. Here the sample spans around 1.7 million distinct CDR3 sequences, roughly a third being singletons. Sequenced input: cord blood. These receptors were collected from a newborn girl in good health.

This clonotype has only a few counts. The rearrangement links TRBV6-1 to TRBJ2-1; D gene uncertain. CDR1 MNHNS and CDR2 SASEGT come from the germline V gene. The CDR3 consists of 13 residues. The V gene lost 6 bases and the J gene lost 6 bases, with 12 bases spanning the gap. The CDR3 sequence: CASSDRDVNEQFF. CDR3 DNA sequence: TGTGCCAGCAGCGATAGAGATGTCAATGAGCAGTTCTTC.

V usage is TRBV21-1 and J usage is TRBJ2-4; the tabulated D call, TRBD1, remains unverified against the DNA. TRBV21-1 is reported as a pseudogene. The CDR3 has 15 residues. Written as DNA, the CDR3 is TGTGCCAGCAGCAAAGCGGGGGGGCGATTATGGGAGCAGTACTTC. Its protein is CASSKAGGRLWEQYF.